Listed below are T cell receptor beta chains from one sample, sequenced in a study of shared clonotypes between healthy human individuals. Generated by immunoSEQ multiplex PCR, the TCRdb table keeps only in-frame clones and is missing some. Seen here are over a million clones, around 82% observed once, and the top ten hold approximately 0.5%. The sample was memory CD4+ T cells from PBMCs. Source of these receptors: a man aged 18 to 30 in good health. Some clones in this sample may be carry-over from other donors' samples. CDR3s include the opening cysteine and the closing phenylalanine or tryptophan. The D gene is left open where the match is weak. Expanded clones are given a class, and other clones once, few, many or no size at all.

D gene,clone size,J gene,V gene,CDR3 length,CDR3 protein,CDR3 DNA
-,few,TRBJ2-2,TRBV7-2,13,CASSFMNTGELFF,TGTGCCAGCAGCTTTATGAACACCGGGGAGCTGTTTTTT
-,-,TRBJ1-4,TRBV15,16,CATSGRSKELNEKLFF,TGTGCCACCAGCGGACGGTCGAAGGAGCTTAATGAAAAACTGTTTTTT
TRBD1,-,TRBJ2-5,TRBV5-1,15,CASSSRDRAAETQYF,TGCGCCAGCAGCTCTCGGGACAGGGCTGCAGAGACCCAGTACTTC
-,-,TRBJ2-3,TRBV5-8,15,CASSLGLVDGDTQYF,TGTGCCAGCAGCTTGGGTTTAGTCGACGGAGATACGCAGTATTTT
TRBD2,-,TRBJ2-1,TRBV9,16,CASSVGASGIYDEQFF,TGTGCCAGCAGCGTAGGTGCTAGCGGGATATACGATGAGCAGTTCTTC
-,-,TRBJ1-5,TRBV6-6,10,CASGREPQHF,TGTGCCAGCGGCCGGGAGCCCCAGCATTTT
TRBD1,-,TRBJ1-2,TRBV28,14,CASRIWGTGYGYTF,TGTGCCAGCAGGATTTGGGGGACAGGCTATGGCTACACCTTC
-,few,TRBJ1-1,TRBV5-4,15,CASTLGQGGSTEAFF,TGTGCCAGCACCCTTGGCCAGGGAGGTAGCACTGAAGCTTTCTTT
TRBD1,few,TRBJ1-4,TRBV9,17,CASSDRDREATNEKLFF,TGTGCCAGCAGCGACCGGGACAGGGAAGCAACTAATGAAAAACTGTTTTTT
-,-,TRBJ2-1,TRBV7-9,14,CASSYPLQGNEQFF,TGTGCCAGCAGCTACCCCCTGCAGGGTAATGAGCAGTTCTTC
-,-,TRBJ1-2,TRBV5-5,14,CASSLGPGNYGYTF,TGTGCCAGCAGCTTGGGGCCGGGTAACTATGGCTACACCTTC
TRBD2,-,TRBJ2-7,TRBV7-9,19,CASSPPSGRAALSSYEQYF,TGTGCCAGCAGCCCCCCTAGCGGGAGGGCCGCTTTAAGCTCCTACGAGCAGTACTTC
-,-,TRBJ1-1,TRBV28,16,CASSFRLVGGKAEAFF,TGTGCCAGCAGTTTTCGATTAGTTGGGGGTAAAGCTGAAGCTTTCTTT
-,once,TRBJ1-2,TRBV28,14,CASSSQPFNGGYTF,TGTGCCAGCAGTTCCCAACCCTTCAATGGTGGCTACACCTTC
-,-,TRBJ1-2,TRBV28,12,CASSLDTYGYTF,TGTGCCAGCAGTTTAGATACCTATGGCTACACCTTC
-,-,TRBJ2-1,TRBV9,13,CASSVSPGNEQFF,TGTGCCAGCAGCGTCTCTCCGGGGAATGAGCAGTTCTTC
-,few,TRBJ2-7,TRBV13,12,CASSAGPAEQYF,TGTGCCAGCAGCGCCGGTCCCGCGGAGCAGTACTTC
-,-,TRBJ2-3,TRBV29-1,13,CSTTLRNTDTQYF,TGCAGCACGACACTTAGAAACACAGATACGCAGTATTTT
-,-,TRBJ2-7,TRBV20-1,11,CSAREGREQYF,TGCAGTGCTAGAGAGGGTCGAGAGCAGTACTTC
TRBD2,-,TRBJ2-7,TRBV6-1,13,CASISGTSGRWYF,TGTGCCAGCATATCCGGGACTAGCGGGAGGTGGTACTTC
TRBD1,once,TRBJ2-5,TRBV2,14,CASSGDRSWETQYF,TGTGCCAGCAGTGGGGACAGGTCCTGGGAGACCCAGTACTTC
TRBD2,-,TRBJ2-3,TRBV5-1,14,CASSTSDPTDTQYF,TGCGCCAGCAGTACTAGCGACCCCACAGATACGCAGTATTTT
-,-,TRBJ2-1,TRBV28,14,CASSPTTRTNEQFF,TGTGCCAGCAGTCCGACGACTAGGACCAATGAGCAGTTCTTC
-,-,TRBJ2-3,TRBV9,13,CASSRTSTDTQYF,TGTGCCAGCAGCCGGACTAGCACAGATACGCAGTATTTT
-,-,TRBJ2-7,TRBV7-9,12,CAGGAPDYEQYF,TGTGCTGGCGGGGCTCCCGATTACGAGCAGTACTTC
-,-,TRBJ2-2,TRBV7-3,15,CASSPALGGTGELFF,TGTGCCAGCAGCCCGGCGTTAGGAGGCACCGGGGAGCTGTTTTTT
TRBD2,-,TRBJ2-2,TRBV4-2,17,CASSQWRESVDTGELFF,TGTGCCAGCAGCCAATGGCGGGAGTCGGTGGACACCGGGGAGCTGTTTTTT
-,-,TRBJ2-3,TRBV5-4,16,CASSLEVSVSTDTQYF,TGTGCCAGCAGCTTGGAGGTTAGCGTTAGCACAGATACGCAGTATTTT
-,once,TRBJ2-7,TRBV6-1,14,CASSGAPNAYEQYF,TGTGCCAGCAGTGGAGCCCCAAACGCCTACGAGCAGTACTTC
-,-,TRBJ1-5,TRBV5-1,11,CASSSGRPQHF,TGCGCCAGCAGCTCAGGGCGGCCCCAGCATTTT
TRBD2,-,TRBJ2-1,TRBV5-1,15,CASRDPGLAYNEQFF,TGCGCCAGCAGGGACCCCGGACTAGCCTACAATGAGCAGTTCTTC
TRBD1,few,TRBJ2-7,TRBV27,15,CASWNPGQGLHEQYF,TGTGCCAGCTGGAATCCGGGACAGGGGCTCCACGAGCAGTACTTC
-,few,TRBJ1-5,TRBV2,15,CASSERGGGNQPQHF,TGTGCCAGCAGTGAGCGGGGGGGCGGCAATCAGCCCCAGCATTTT
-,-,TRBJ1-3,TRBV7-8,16,CASSLGAAGFGNTIYF,TGTGCCAGCAGCTTAGGGGCCGCAGGGTTTGGAAACACCATATATTTT
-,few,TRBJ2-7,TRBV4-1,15,CASSQPQRGPYEQYF,TGCGCCAGCAGCCAACCCCAAAGGGGACCCTACGAGCAGTACTTC
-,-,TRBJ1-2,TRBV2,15,CASSLARATNYGYTF,TGTGCCAGCAGCCTTGCCAGGGCCACTAACTATGGCTACACCTTC
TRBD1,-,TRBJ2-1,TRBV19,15,CPQNVVQGVLNEQFF,TGCCCTCAAAATGTAGTACAGGGGGTCCTCAATGAGCAGTTCTTC
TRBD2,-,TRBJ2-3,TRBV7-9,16,CASSPPTSGSTDTQYF,TGTGCCAGCAGCCCCCCAACTAGCGGGAGCACAGATACGCAGTATTTT
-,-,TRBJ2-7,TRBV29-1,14,CSVRGRAIRHEQYF,TGCAGCGTGAGGGGTCGGGCGATACGGCACGAGCAGTACTTC
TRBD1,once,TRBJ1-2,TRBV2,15,CASNFWTGGGGGYTF,TGTGCCAGCAATTTTTGGACAGGGGGCGGTGGTGGCTACACCTTC
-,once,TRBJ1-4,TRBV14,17,CASSQEGTSARGEKLFF,TGTGCCAGCAGCCAGGAAGGGACGTCGGCCCGGGGAGAAAAACTGTTTTTT
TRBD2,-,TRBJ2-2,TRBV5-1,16,CASNELASGNTGELFF,TGCGCCAGCAACGAGTTAGCTAGCGGTAACACCGGGGAGCTGTTTTTT
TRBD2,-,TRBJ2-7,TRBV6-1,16,CASSVAGGTLLDEQYF,TGTGCCAGCAGTGTAGCGGGAGGGACACTATTGGACGAGCAGTACTTC
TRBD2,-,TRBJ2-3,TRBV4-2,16,CASSQEPGTSGDTQYF,TGTGCCAGCAGCCAAGAACCCGGGACTAGCGGAGATACGCAGTATTTT
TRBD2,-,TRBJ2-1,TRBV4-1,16,CASSQVSLAGRNEQFF,TGCGCCAGCAGCCAAGTATCACTAGCGGGGCGTAATGAGCAGTTCTTC
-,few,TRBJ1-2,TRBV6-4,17,CASSEAVRSGKSYGYTF,TGTGCCAGCAGTGAAGCGGTCAGATCGGGTAAAAGCTATGGCTACACCTTC
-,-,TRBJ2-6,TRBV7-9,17,CASSLAHSRAGANVLTF,TGTGCCAGCAGCTTAGCTCATTCGAGGGCTGGGGCCAACGTCCTGACTTTC
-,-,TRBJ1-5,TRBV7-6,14,CASSFAGVNQPQHF,TGTGCCAGCAGCTTTGCAGGGGTCAATCAGCCCCAGCATTTT